This TCR beta chain was documented in a study of T cell responses to AZD1222 COVID-19 vaccine. The study, taken as a whole, reports: Breadth and depth of Spike-specific TCRs rose after two AZD1222 doses. Scientists sampled the repertoires only once the peak T cell response had passed. The donors showed a predominance of white British ancestry and of females, with possible underestimation of clonal diversity.

Investigators merged groups given second doses at roughly 4 or roughly 12 weeks. The length of the CDR3 is 13 residues. V was cut by 0 bases and J by 8 bases, with 11 bases left in between. Per germline, CDR1 SGHDT and CDR2 YYEEEE. The data were produced by immunoSEQ multiplex PCR, yet TCRdb's version contains in-frame clones alone and is incomplete. The sample consists of about 130,000 clones, around 90% of them appearing once. This clone was picked up one time. Its antigen remains unknown. This material consisted of peripheral blood, taken 28 days after the second AZD1222 dose. This sequence originates from an adult who received the AZD1222 COVID-19 vaccine. This chain joins TRBV5-6 and TRBJ1-2, with D uncertain. CDR3 amino acids: CASSLGNTGGYTF. For the CDR3, the DNA is TGTGCCAGCAGCTTGGGAAACACGGGGGGCTACACCTTC.